This T cell receptor (beta chain) derives from a study of identical twins. This clonotype was recorded many times. The antigen is undetermined. Trimming took off 2 bases at V and 4 bases at J, with 2 bases between the two ends. CDR1 and CDR2 (germline): DFQATT, SNEGSKA (reference sequence). The CDR3 has 11 residues. Template switching added a universal primer site, and cDNA bore unique molecular identifiers. Each CDR3 protein is one row after TCRdb ran MiXCR on the 5' RACE reads. The data contain fewer than 800,000 distinct CDR3 sequences, roughly 6.6% of them singletons. Study results and limitations: The conclusions drew on cross-sectional statistical analysis instead of tracking the same donors.

These data were likewise used in another study, on yellow fever vaccine responses in identical twins. Per that paper: Twin vaccine T cell responses reportedly seemed partly convergent, partly personalized.

This TCR derives from a woman aged 18 to 35 in good health. Sequencing used PBMCs. The gene calls are TRBV20-1 and TRBJ1-4; D ambiguous. This CDR3 is CSARLNEKLFF. Here the CDR3 DNA reads TGCAGTGCTAGACTTAATGAAAAACTGTTTTTT.